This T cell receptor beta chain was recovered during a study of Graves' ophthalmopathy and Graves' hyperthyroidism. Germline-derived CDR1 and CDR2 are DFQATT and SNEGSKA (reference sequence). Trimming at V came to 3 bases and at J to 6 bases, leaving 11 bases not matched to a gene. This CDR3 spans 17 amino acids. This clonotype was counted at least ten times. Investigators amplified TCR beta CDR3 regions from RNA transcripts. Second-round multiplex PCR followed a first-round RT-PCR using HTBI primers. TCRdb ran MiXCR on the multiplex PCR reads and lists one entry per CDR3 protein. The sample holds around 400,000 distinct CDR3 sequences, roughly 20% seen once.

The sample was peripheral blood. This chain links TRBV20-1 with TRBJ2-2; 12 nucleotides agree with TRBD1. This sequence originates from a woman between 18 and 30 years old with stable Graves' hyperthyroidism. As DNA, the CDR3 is TGCAGTGCTAGGCGGGACAGGGGGCTGAATGTTGCCGGGGAGCTGTTTTTT. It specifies CSARRDRGLNVAGELFF.